This entry lists 6 T cell receptor beta chains sequenced from one sample in a study of T cells of healthy individuals. One entry per CDR3 protein results from TCRdb running MiXCR on the 5' RACE reads. The data contain fewer than 75,000 distinct CDR3 sequences, about 17% of them singletons. The origin of the receptors is a human donor in good health.

This chain joins TRBV19 and TRBJ1-5; 9 bases map to TRBD1. The CDR3 has 15 amino acids. The V gene's germline CDR1 is LNHDA and CDR2 SQIVND (reference sequence). V gave up 3 bases and J gave up 6 bases; unmatched junction bases: 6. CDR3 nucleotide sequence: TGTGCCAGTAGTATTATACAGGGGGCGGCTCAGCCCCAGCATTTT. It specifies CASSIIQGAAQPQHF.

This clonotype has ten or more counts. The chain links TRBV6-4 to TRBJ2-1; no reliable D call. The CDR3 has 13 residues. Trimming pared 2 bases from V and 4 bases from J, leaving 6 bases between. Germline V CDR1 and CDR2: MRHNA, SNTAGT. The chain's CDR3 is CASSDGEYNEQFF. For the CDR3, the DNA is TGTGCCAGCAGTGACGGGGAATACAATGAGCAGTTCTTC.

This clonotype was seen only a few times. The V call is TRBV28, the J call TRBJ1-6; TRBD1 is a possible D gene (5 bases). This CDR3 is 16 amino acids long. Deletions cut 1 base from V and 7 bases from J, with 14 bases between. In germline, CDR1 is MDHEN, CDR2 SYDVKM. The CDR3 nucleotides are TGTGCCAGCAGTTTATTCGGGGGGGGGGGGAATTCACCCCTCCACTTT. The encoded protein is CASSLFGGGGNSPLHF.

The sample holds a few counts of this clonotype. J is TRBJ1-1 and V is TRBV4-1; TRBD1 matches at 9 bases. The germline gives CDR1 MGHRA, CDR2 YSYEKL. The length of the CDR3 is 18 residues. V lost 1 base and J lost 2; bases outside the gene matches: 11. The CDR3 DNA follows: TGCGCCAGCAGCCAAGTCCAATGGAGGGACAGGGATAACACTGAAGCTTTCTTT. Translated, it gives CASSQVQWRDRDNTEAFF.

This clonotype was observed at least ten times. The DNA for the CDR3 is TGTGCCAGCAGTTTCACAGATAGCAATCAGCCCCAGCATTTT. Its translation: CASSFTDSNQPQHF. The chain employs TRBV28 and TRBJ1-5; D is undetermined. CDR1 and CDR2 from the germline V gene are MDHEN and SYDVKM. This CDR3 is built from 14 residues. The germline V and J ends were trimmed by 3 bases and 0 bases, with 6 bases remaining between them.

Ten or more counts support this clonotype. The chain is built from TRBV7-3 and TRBJ1-1; no reliable D call. The CDR3 has 14 residues. Germline V gene lookup returns CDR1 SGHTA and CDR2 FQGTGA. Trimming removed 3 bases from V and 4 bases from J, with 12 bases in between. In DNA, the CDR3 is TGTGCCAGCAGCTTCTCCCGTTCGAGCACTGAAGCTTTCTTT. Translation: CASSFSRSSTEAFF. The entire variable domain, with the rest obtained from reference TRBV7-3 and TRBJ1-1, is as follows: GAGVSQTPSNKVTEKGKYVELRCDPISGHTALYWYRQSLGQGPEFLIYFQGTGAADDSGLPNDRFFAVRPEGSVSTLKIQRTERGDSAVYLCASSFSRSSTEAFFGQGTRLTVV.